The 28 T cell receptor beta chains below were found in one sample sequenced in a study of T cell repertoires and HLA-DP antigens. Sequencing was performed with immunoSEQ multiplex PCR; in TCRdb, only in-frame clones are kept and a portion is missing. This table has some 120,000 clones, about 91% appearing once. Antigens for these TCRs are unknown. The specimen was CD4+ T cells from PBMCs. Source of these receptors: a woman between 18 and 29 years old in good health and CMV-seronegative.

The rearrangement links TRBV18 to TRBJ2-7; 7 nucleotides align to TRBD2. The CDR3 loop spans 15 amino acids. V lost 3 bases, J lost 4 bases, and 9 bases stayed unmatched. Germline loops: CDR1 KGHSH, CDR2 LQKENI. CDR3 nucleotides: TGTGCCAGCTCACCGGGGGGGGATTTAAGTTACGAGCAGTACGTC. It codes for CASSPGGDLSYEQYV.

The genes are TRBV28 and TRBJ2-5; 12 nucleotides align to TRBD2. The CDR3 length is 18 residues. From germline, CDR1 is MDHEN and CDR2 SYDVKM. The ends lost 2 bases at V and 5 bases at J; junction bases unmatched: 12. The CDR3 loop is CASSLRKTSGGGRETQYF. As DNA, the CDR3 is TGTGCCAGCAGTTTACGCAAGACTAGCGGGGGTGGTCGGGAGACCCAGTACTTC.

The rearrangement uses TRBV28 and TRBJ1-5; D possibly corresponds to TRBD1 (5 bases). The CDR3 contains 13 residues. CDR1 MDHEN and CDR2 SYDVKM come from the germline V gene. V lost 5 bases and J lost 5, with 10 bases in between. The CDR3 loop reads CASSLDSYQPQHF. DNA of the CDR3: TGTGCCAGCAGTCTCGACAGTTATCAGCCCCAGCATTTT.

The chain links TRBV4-2 to TRBJ2-1; 10 bases fit TRBD2. The length of the CDR3 is 20 residues. Germline lookup yields CDR1 LGHNA and CDR2 YNFKEQ. After removal of 0 bases from V and 0 bases from J, the junction contained 11 bases not matched to a gene. CDR3 in amino acids: CASSQDTGLASSSSYNEQFF. As DNA, the CDR3 is TGTGCCAGCAGCCAAGATACGGGACTAGCGTCTTCGAGCTCCTACAATGAGCAGTTCTTC.

The chain uses TRBV27 and TRBJ2-7; 8 bases are a match to TRBD2. After removal of 1 base from V and 5 bases from J, the junction contained 7 bases not matched to a gene. Germline CDR1 is MNHEY and CDR2 is SMNVEV (reference sequence). The CDR3 spans 15 residues. The CDR3, as DNA: TGTGCCAGCAGTTTATTGGCGGGAGGAATGGACGAGCAGTACTTC. Translation gives CASSLLAGGMDEQYF.

The chain employs TRBV6-6 and TRBJ2-5; weak D call: TRBD1 (5 bases). With 2 bases removed from V and 5 bases from J, the gap between germline ends came to 15 bases. This CDR3 has 15 residues. The germline V gene has CDR1 MNHNY and CDR2 SVGAGI (reference sequence). CDR3 nucleotides: TGTGCCAGCAGTTACCAGGGCCGAACCAGGGAGACCCAGTACTTC. This translates into CASSYQGRTRETQYF.

In DNA, the CDR3 is TGTGCCAGCAGTCCCTGGGACGGCAGCCCTGAAAAACTGTTTTTT. This translates into CASSPWDGSPEKLFF. The rearrangement uses TRBV28 and TRBJ1-4; a weak D match, TRBD1 (5 bases). V was pared by 5 bases and J by 7 bases, with 17 bases between. Germline-derived CDR1 and CDR2 are MDHEN and SYDVKM. The CDR3 runs 15 residues.

The chain couples TRBV7-6 to TRBJ1-4; no reliable D call. This CDR3 has 15 amino acids. Trimming stripped 5 bases from V and 0 bases from J, with 10 bases between. The germline CDR1 and CDR2 sequences are SGHVS and FNYEAQ. The CDR3 is CASSVHPATNEKLFF. DNA for the CDR3: TGTGCCAGCAGCGTCCACCCAGCAACTAATGAAAAACTGTTTTTT.

This chain connects TRBV7-9 to TRBJ2-3; TRBD2 matches 9 bases. The CDR3 is made up of 18 amino acids. Germline values: CDR1 SEHNR, CDR2 FQNEAQ (reference sequence). Unmatched junction bases numbered 13, after V lost 6 bases and J lost 0 bases. CDR3 residues: CASRPRLAGPSSTDTQYF. CDR3 bases: TGTGCCAGCAGACCCCGGCTAGCGGGGCCGTCTAGCACAGATACGCAGTATTTT.

The chain carries TRBV2 and TRBJ2-7; 14 bases align to TRBD2. This CDR3 is built from 15 residues. J was trimmed by 4 bases and V by 8 bases; bases with no gene match: 7. In germline, CDR1 is SNHLY, CDR2 FYNNEI. In nucleotides, the CDR3 is TGTGCCAGCGGAGGGGGACTAGCGGGAGTGTACGAGCAGTACTTC. This codes for CASGGGLAGVYEQYF.

The rearrangement joins TRBV28 to TRBJ2-3; TRBD1 aligns across 7 bases. The V segment lost 4 bases and the J segment 1 base; nucleotides outside the gene matches: 8. Germline lookup yields CDR1 MDHEN and CDR2 SYDVKM. CDR3 length equals 16 residues. The CDR3 reads CASSSNRGSRTDTQYF. The CDR3 nucleotides read TGTGCCAGCAGTTCAAACAGGGGAAGTCGCACAGATACGCAGTATTTT.

The gene calls are TRBV4-2 and TRBJ1-3; TRBD1 might be the D (5 bases). Germline loops: CDR1 LGHNA, CDR2 YNFKEQ. Trimming stripped 0 bases from V and 0 bases from J, with 12 bases between. The CDR3 is made up of 17 amino acids. This chain's CDR3 is CASSQDGPGGSGNTIYF. The CDR3 bases are TGTGCCAGCAGCCAAGACGGGCCCGGGGGCTCTGGAAACACCATATATTTT.

This sequence joins TRBV6-1 and TRBJ1-3; D call uncertain. Germline V CDR1 and CDR2: MNHNS, SASEGT. The length of the CDR3 is 16 residues. With 2 bases removed from V and 0 bases from J, the gap between germline ends came to 11 bases. The CDR3 spells CASSETFEGSGNTIYF. The CDR3 DNA is TGTGCCAGCAGTGAAACATTTGAGGGCTCTGGAAACACCATATATTTT.

V and J are TRBV21-1 and TRBJ1-1; the DNA was not compared with TRBD1, the D call given in the table. TRBV21-1 represents a pseudogene. This CDR3 contains 13 residues. The DNA for the CDR3 is TGTGCCAGCAGCGGCAAGGGGGACACTGAAGCTTTCTTT. Translation: CASSGKGDTEAFF.

V gene TRBV28 combines with J gene TRBJ2-5; TRBD1 aligns across 9 bases. Germline V gene data show CDR1 as MDHEN and CDR2 as SYDVKM. There are 15 residues in the CDR3. V lost 4 bases, J lost 4 bases, and 7 bases stayed unmatched. The CDR3 DNA sequence: TGTGCCAGCAGTTGGCCGGGACAGGGAACAGAGACCCAGTACTTC. Protein: CASSWPGQGTETQYF.

The chain has TRBV29-1 and TRBJ1-2; D ambiguous. With 5 bases removed from V and 4 bases from J, the gap between germline ends came to 11 bases. CDR1 is SQVTM and CDR2 is ANQGSEA in the germline V gene. The CDR3 consists of 12 residues. This CDR3 is CSVLDRFYGYTF. The CDR3 region has the DNA TGCAGCGTTCTGGACCGCTTCTATGGCTACACCTTC.

The rearrangement uses TRBV28 and TRBJ1-5, with D possibly TRBD1 on 5 matching bases. V lost 5 bases, J lost 0 bases, and 11 bases lay in between. Germline V gene data show CDR1 as MDHEN and CDR2 as SYDVKM. CDR3 length: 15 amino acids. CDR3: CASSGRGYSNQPQHF. The CDR3 DNA reads as TGTGCCAGCAGTGGTAGGGGTTATAGCAATCAGCCCCAGCATTTT.

The rearrangement joins TRBV6-4 to TRBJ1-5; unclear D gene. CDR3 length: 11 residues. V dropped 2 bases and J dropped 5 bases, with 1 base sitting between them. Germline lookup yields CDR1 MRHNA and CDR2 SNTAGT. In DNA, the CDR3 is TGTGCCAGCAGTGACGATCAGCCCCAGCATTTT. It yields the protein CASSDDQPQHF.

The CDR3 loop is CASSQDRSRPSDTQYF. The CDR3 DNA follows: TGCGCCAGCAGCCAAGATCGGTCCCGTCCTTCTGATACGCAGTATTTT. The chain joins TRBV4-3 to TRBJ2-3; D not resolved. The CDR3 extends over 16 amino acids. Trimming stripped 0 bases from V and 6 bases from J, with 16 bases between. CDR1 is LGHNA and CDR2 is YSLEER in the germline V gene.

The chain is built from TRBV6-1 and TRBJ1-1; possible D gene TRBD1, 5 bases. Trimming cost V 7 bases and J 0 bases, with 12 bases left between them. Germline values: CDR1 MNHNS, CDR2 SASEGT. CDR3 length: 14 amino acids. CDR3 bases: TGTGCCAGCACTATAGACAGCTTGAACACTGAAGCTTTCTTT. The encoded protein is CASTIDSLNTEAFF.

The genes are TRBV11-2 and TRBJ2-1; 12 positions match TRBD2. V lost 5 bases and J lost 4; bases outside the gene matches: 9. Germline CDR1 and CDR2: SGHAT and FQNNGV. CDR3 size: 17 residues. The CDR3 DNA follows: TGTGCCAGCAGCCCACTAGCGGGAGGATTTAAGTACAATGAGCAGTTCTTC. This encodes CASSPLAGGFKYNEQFF.

The CDR3 region has the DNA TGTGCCAGCAGCCCGGGGACAGGGGGGACCTATGGCTACACCTTC. Translated: CASSPGTGGTYGYTF. The chain combines TRBV7-2 with TRBJ1-2; TRBD1 matches at 11 bases. The CDR3 consists of 15 residues. V was pared by 5 bases and J by 4 bases, with 6 bases of the junction left unmatched. CDR1 and CDR2 from the germline V gene are SGHTA and FQGNSA.

This chain uses TRBV29-1 with TRBJ1-2; 8 bases map to TRBD1. CDR3 length equals 15 residues. Germline trimming cut 7 bases from V and 0 bases from J; bases unmatched to any gene: 10. CDR1 and CDR2 (germline): SQVTM, ANQGSEA. CDR3 coding DNA: TGCAGCGCAACCCGGGACAGGAGAGCTAACTATGGCTACACCTTC. Protein sequence: CSATRDRRANYGYTF. Full variable domain (remainder filled in from reference TRBV29-1 and TRBJ1-2): SAVISQKPSRDICQRGTSLTIQCQVDSQVTMMFWYRQQPGQSLTLIATANQGSEATYESGFVIDKFPISRPNLTFSTLTVSNMSPEDSSIYLCSATRDRRANYGYTFGSGTRLTVV.

The chain has TRBV7-2 and TRBJ1-1, with D tentatively TRBD1 (5 bases). Germline V gene data show CDR1 as SGHTA and CDR2 as FQGNSA. Trimming shortened V by 2 bases and J by 5 bases, and 12 bases separated the two germline ends. This CDR3 has 14 amino acids. CDR3 in amino acids: CASSLRGVETEAFF. CDR3 in DNA: TGTGCCAGCAGCTTACGGGGGGTTGAAACTGAAGCTTTCTTT. Drawing the rest from reference TRBV7-2 and TRBJ1-1, the complete variable domain is GAGVSQSPSNKVTEKGKDVELRCDPISGHTALYWYRQSLGQGLEFLIYFQGNSAPDKSGLPSDRFSAERTGGSVSTLTIQRTQQEDSAVYLCASSLRGVETEAFFGQGTRLTVV.

This chain uses TRBV2 with TRBJ2-4; D may be TRBD1 (6 bases). The V gene lost 6 bases and the J gene lost 0 bases, with 9 bases spanning the gap. Germline lookup yields CDR1 SNHLY and CDR2 FYNNEI. The CDR3 contains 14 residues. The CDR3 DNA reads as TGTGCCAGCAGGCCAGGGGTAGCCAAAAACATTCAGTACTTC. This encodes CASRPGVAKNIQYF.

The rearrangement links TRBV6-1 to TRBJ1-1; D is uncertain. The CDR3 is 13 residues long. Trimming stripped 7 bases from V and 8 bases from J, with 17 bases between. Germline V lookup: CDR1 MNHNS, CDR2 SASEGT. This CDR3 is CASMTRSPGEAFF. CDR3 nucleotide sequence: TGTGCCAGCATGACTAGGAGCCCGGGGGAAGCTTTCTTT.

The genes are TRBV2 and TRBJ1-4, with D perhaps matching TRBD1 (5 bases). The CDR3 length is 15 residues. Trimming took off 6 bases at V and 7 bases at J, with 18 bases between the two ends. Germline values: CDR1 SNHLY, CDR2 FYNNEI. As DNA, the CDR3 is TGTGCCAGCAGGAGTCAGGGTGGTGGGAGTGAAAAACTGTTTTTT. It codes for CASRSQGGGSEKLFF.

This clone was recorded once. The chain carries TRBV9 and TRBJ2-2, with 9 bases matching TRBD2. Germline V lookup: CDR1 SGDLS, CDR2 YYNGEE. The CDR3 extends over 15 amino acids. V shed 3 bases, J shed 5 bases, and the junction held 5 bases outside the gene matches. This chain's CDR3 is CASSGAGGPTGELFF. The CDR3 DNA sequence: TGTGCCAGCAGCGGAGCGGGGGGCCCAACCGGGGAGCTGTTTTTT. Drawing the rest from reference TRBV9 and TRBJ2-2, the complete variable domain is DSGVTQTPKHLITATGQRVTLRCSPRSGDLSVYWYQQSLDQGLQFLIQYYNGEERAKGNILERFSAQQFPDLHSELNLSSLELGDSALYFCASSGAGGPTGELFFGEGSRLTVL.